This note documents a single T cell receptor beta chain sequence. No cognate antigen has been identified for it. One base away there is no much larger clone; base qualities are not given. CDR1 MDHEN and CDR2 SYDVKM were looked up in the germline V gene. The CDR3 holds 14 amino acids from the cysteine to the phenylalanine. CDR3 DNA only is kept here, 42 bases in frame from base 1. V sheds 4 bases and J sheds 11 bases, leaving 20 bases between their ends. This specimen comes from a study of blood T cell repertoires in COVID-19 (TCRdb year 2020). Background on the whole study: Collaborator samples came from the United States, Italy and Spain and covered acute and convalescent phases of COVID-19. The prospective study material was composed of cDNA or gDNA derived from T cells, B-cell-depleted T cells, or PBMCs. Sample metadata almost always included a de-identified subject ID, COVID-19 status, age in years and sex. The repertoires were made available in a free public database intended to serve as a resource for research on the immune response to SARS-CoV-2. Subjects who had been exposed to COVID-19, were actively infected with it, or had recovered from it provided the deeply sampled blood TCRbeta repertoires that made up the dataset. Samples were obtained from the ongoing ImmuneRACE study (first 160 participants) and from 950 to 1,500 subjects provided by 6 global collaborators. Where available, HLA class I and class II types were taken from metadata supplied by the sample provider and were not determined by assay-based typing.

Study-wide conclusions, independent of this receptor: Clinical and demographic metadata were provided uncurated, with the amount varying by source and participant.

TCRbeta CDR3 regions were amplified from genomic DNA using the immunoSEQ Assay, a bias-controlled multiplex PCR. Per the original workflow: Nucleated cell counts per sample were estimated from amplification of reference gene primers within the assay. Sequence reads were collapsed and filtered to measure the absolute abundance of every unique TCRbeta CDR3 rearrangement. For each sample, productive Simpson clonality was calculated as the square root of Simpson's diversity index across productive rearrangements. The source is immuneACCESS, and TCRdb retained only in-frame sequences with V and J called. Part of the clones is not carried over; for the studies checked, unresolved V genes explain less than half of this, and the remainder is unexplained. V and J calls and clone size are given by that table; D and trimming were obtained from the DNA. The table for this sample lists about 480,000 clones; around nine tenths of them were counted only once. Together, the top ten hold around 7.9% of the sample.

Enrolling through a virtual design, the prospective study's participants ranged in age from roughly 18 to 89 years and lived across roughly 23 United States geographic areas. Cohort assignment in the prospective study relied on participant-reported clinical history from a screening survey and a study questionnaire. Recovered participants in ImmuneRACE Cohort 3 were defined by two consecutive negative NP/OP PCR tests, clearance by a healthcare professional, or resolution of symptoms. In the prospective study, whole blood, serum and a nasopharyngeal or oropharyngeal swab were collected from each participant by mobile phlebotomists. Over a 2-month period, participants in the prospective study had the option of providing additional blood draws and questionnaires. Before DNA extraction, blood samples from the prospective study were shipped at room temperature or frozen.

The sequence was obtained from a woman aged 55-75 years who had recovered from COVID-19. The chain is encoded by TRBV28 joined to TRBJ1-1, and the D gene may be TRBD1, 5 bases matching. Sequencing input: PBMCs or T cells enriched from blood (not recorded which). CDR3 sequence: CASSSRGGARWAFF. The DNA is TGTGCCAGCAGTTCAAGGGGTGGGGCACGGTGGGCTTTCTTT. The entire variable domain, with the stretches around the CDR3 drawn from the reference TRBV28 and TRBJ1-1 proteins, is DVKVTQSSRYLVKRTGEKVFLECVQDMDHENMFWYRQDPGLGLRLIYFSYDVKMKEKGDIPEGYSVSREKKERFSLILESASTNQTSMYLCASSSRGGARWAFFGQGTRLTVV.